This T cell receptor beta chain was captured in a study of Ad26.COV2.S vaccination and SARS-CoV-2 variants. Study-level information: In the study, Ad26.COV2.S was injected intramuscularly once, or twice 56 days apart.

V lost 4 bases to trimming and J lost 1 base, with 17 bases between them. The CDR3 is made up of 16 amino acids. Germline V gene sequence: CDR1 LGHNA, CDR2 YSLEER. TCRdb's table, derived via immunoSEQ multiplex PCR, lists solely in-frame clones and lacks some. The sample contains hundreds of thousands of clones, 75% to 95% of which appear only once. As to treatment: about 20 received Ad26.COV2.S at low or high dose, single or two shots; five or six received placebo; per-sample allocation not given. On day 63 after the first injection, vaccine and placebo recipients gave samples. The chain uses TRBV4-3 and TRBJ2-7, with D perhaps matching TRBD1 (7 bases). The receptor was isolated from a person between 18 and 59 years old who received the Ad26.COV2.S COVID-19 vaccine or a placebo. This material consisted of peripheral blood, taken in a trial of Ad26.COV2.S vaccine versus placebo. The CDR3 sequence: CASSPFGGGLSYEQYF. The CDR3 DNA reads as TGCGCCAGCAGCCCGTTCGGAGGGGGCCTTTCCTACGAGCAGTACTTC.